This T cell receptor beta chain emerged from a study of T cell responses to AZD1222 COVID-19 vaccine. Notes on the study in general: A rise in Spike-specific TCR breadth and depth followed two AZD1222 doses. CD4 TCRs associated with vaccination spanned spike, dominating at 160-218 and 743-854. The sample set comprised mostly white British donors with more females, and clonal diversity was possibly underestimated.

Whether given at about 4 or about 12 weeks, second doses were pooled. Per the germline V gene, CDR1 is SEHNR and CDR2 is FQNEAQ (reference sequence). The CDR3 is 13 residues long. With 5 bases removed from V and 10 bases from J, the gap between germline ends came to 12 bases. This table comes from immunoSEQ multiplex PCR, and its TCRdb copy is limited to in-frame clones, with some not included. This sample has around 120,000 clones, with approximately 90% found just once. With regard to this clone: Its antigen is not known.

The TCR originated in an adult who received the AZD1222 COVID-19 vaccine. Here the sequenced sample was peripheral blood, taken 28 days after the second AZD1222 dose. The V call is TRBV7-9, the J call TRBJ1-6; D not certain. CDR3 in amino acids: CASSIGRRSPLHF. DNA for the CDR3: TGTGCCAGCAGCATCGGCCGACGGTCACCCCTCCACTTT.